This T cell receptor beta chain is drawn from a study of blood T cell repertoires in COVID-19. The table came from immunoSEQ multiplex PCR; TCRdb's copy has only in-frame clones and leaves some out. The sample holds approximately 380,000 clones, roughly 92% seen once. Sequences were obtained from PBMCs or T cells enriched from blood (not recorded which). This sequence originates from a woman between 35 and 50 years old who had been exposed to COVID-19.

The CDR3 DNA follows: TGTGCCAGCAGCGTAAACCTCGAACAGACAACTGAAGCTTTCTTT. Its protein is CASSVNLEQTTEAFF. This chain connects TRBV9 to TRBJ1-1; D ambiguous. This CDR3 has 15 amino acids. Between the trimmed V and J ends, which lost 1 base and 5 bases, there was a span of 15 bases. Germline-derived CDR1 and CDR2 are SGDLS and YYNGEE.